The source of this T cell receptor beta chain is a study of T cells in Graves' hyperthyroidism and ophthalmopathy. Background on the study: Peripheral blood was taken when the disease was first diagnosed, before any treatment began.

The V segment lost 3 bases and the J segment 7 bases; nucleotides outside the gene matches: 10. The CDR3 is 15 residues long. Germline values: CDR1 KGHSH, CDR2 LQKENI. The investigators amplified TCR beta CDR3 regions from RNA transcripts. During a first-round RT-PCR of the TCR CDR3, the HTBI primer set was used. MiXCR was run by TCRdb on the multiplex PCR reads, yielding one entry per CDR3 protein. The sample has almost 350,000 distinct CDR3 sequences; about a sixth are singletons. Ophthalmopathy cases scored 3 or more on the Clinical Activity Score and 4 or more on NOSPECS grade, with duration below 3 months. 8.5 to 10 ml of fresh peripheral blood supplied the PBMCs. This clonotype has just a few counts.

Material: blood. The source of this sequence is a middle-aged woman with Graves' ophthalmopathy. The chain uses TRBV18 and TRBJ2-7, with TRBD1 matching over 9 bases. The CDR3 loop reads CASSPSPGQGGEQYF. As DNA, the CDR3 is TGTGCCAGCTCACCTAGCCCGGGACAGGGTGGAGAGCAGTACTTC.